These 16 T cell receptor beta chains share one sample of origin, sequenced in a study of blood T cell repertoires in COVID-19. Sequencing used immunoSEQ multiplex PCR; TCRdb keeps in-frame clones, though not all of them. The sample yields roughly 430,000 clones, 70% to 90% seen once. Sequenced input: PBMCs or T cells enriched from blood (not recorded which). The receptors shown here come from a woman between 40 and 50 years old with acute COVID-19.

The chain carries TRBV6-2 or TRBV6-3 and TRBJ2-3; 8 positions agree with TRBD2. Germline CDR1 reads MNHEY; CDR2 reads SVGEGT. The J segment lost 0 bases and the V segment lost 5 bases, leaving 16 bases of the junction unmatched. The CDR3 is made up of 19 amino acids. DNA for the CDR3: TGTGCCAGCAGTAGTCCGGGACTAGGAGTTACCCTCAGCACAGATACGCAGTATTTT. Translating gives CASSSPGLGVTLSTDTQYF.

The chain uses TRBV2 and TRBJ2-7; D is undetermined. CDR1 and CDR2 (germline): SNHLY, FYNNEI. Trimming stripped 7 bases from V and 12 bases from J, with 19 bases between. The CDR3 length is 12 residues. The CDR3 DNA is TGTGCCAGCAAGGTGTTCGAGGCCAGTTTGTACTTC. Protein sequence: CASKVFEASLYF.

The CDR3 sequence: CAISQGLASTDTQYF. DNA of the CDR3: TGTGCCATCAGCCAAGGACTAGCTAGCACAGATACGCAGTATTTT. This chain joins TRBV10-3 and TRBJ2-3; 8 bases line up with TRBD2. Losses at the gene ends were 6 bases for V and 0 bases for J; bases not matched to a gene: 5. Germline assignment: CDR1 ENHRY and CDR2 SYGVKD. The CDR3 loop spans 15 amino acids.

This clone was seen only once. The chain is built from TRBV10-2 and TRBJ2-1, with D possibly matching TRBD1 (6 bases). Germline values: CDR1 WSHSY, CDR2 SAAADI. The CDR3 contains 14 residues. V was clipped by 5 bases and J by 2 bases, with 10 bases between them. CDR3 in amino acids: CASSQRTAYNEQFF. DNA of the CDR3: TGCGCCAGCAGTCAACGGACAGCCTACAATGAGCAGTTCTTC.

DNA of the CDR3: TGTGCCAGCTCGGGCAGCCGGTTGATCAATGAGCAGTTCTTC. Translating it yields CASSGSRLINEQFF. This rearrangement joins TRBV18 to TRBJ2-1; D gene uncertain. Trimming cost V 6 bases and J 6 bases, with 15 bases left between them. The CDR3 extends over 14 amino acids. Per the germline V gene, CDR1 is KGHSH and CDR2 is LQKENI. The variable domain in full, completed from reference TRBV18 and TRBJ2-1, reads NAGVMQNPRHLVRRRGQEARLRCSPMKGHSHVYWYRQLPEEGLKFMVYLQKENIIDESGMPKERFSAEFPKEGPSILRIQQVVRGDSAAYFCASSGSRLINEQFFGPGTRLTVL.

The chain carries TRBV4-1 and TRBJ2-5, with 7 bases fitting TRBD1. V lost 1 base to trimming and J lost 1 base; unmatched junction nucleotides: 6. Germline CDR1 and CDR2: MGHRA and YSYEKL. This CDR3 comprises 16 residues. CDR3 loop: CASSQVSNRGQETQYF. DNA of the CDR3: TGCGCCAGCAGCCAAGTCTCTAACAGGGGCCAAGAGACCCAGTACTTC.

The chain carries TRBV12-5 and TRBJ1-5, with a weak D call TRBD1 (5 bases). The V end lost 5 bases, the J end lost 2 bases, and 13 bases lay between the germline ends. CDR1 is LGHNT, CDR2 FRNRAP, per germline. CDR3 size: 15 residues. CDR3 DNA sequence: TGTGCTAGTGGTCCAGGGAATTCGGGCAATCAGCCCCAGCATTTT. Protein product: CASGPGNSGNQPQHF.

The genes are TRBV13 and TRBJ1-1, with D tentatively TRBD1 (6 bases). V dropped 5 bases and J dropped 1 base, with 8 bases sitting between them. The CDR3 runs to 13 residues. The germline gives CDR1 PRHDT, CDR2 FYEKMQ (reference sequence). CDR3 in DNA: TGTGCCAGCAGCGAGGACAGGAACACTGAAGCTTTCTTT. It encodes CASSEDRNTEAFF.

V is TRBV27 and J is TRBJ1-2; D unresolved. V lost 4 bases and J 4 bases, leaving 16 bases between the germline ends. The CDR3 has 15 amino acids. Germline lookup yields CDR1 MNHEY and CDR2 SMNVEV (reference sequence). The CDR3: CASSYTEGFPYGYTF. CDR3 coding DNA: TGTGCCAGCAGTTACACCGAGGGCTTTCCCTATGGCTACACCTTC.

Written as DNA, the CDR3 is TGTGCCAATCCCCTAGGCTACACCTTC. Amino acids: CANPLGYTF. The chain uses TRBV19 and TRBJ1-2; D ambiguous. Germline CDR1 and CDR2: LNHDA and SQIVND (reference sequence). Trimming took off 10 bases at V and 8 bases at J, with 8 bases between the two ends. This CDR3 has 9 amino acids.

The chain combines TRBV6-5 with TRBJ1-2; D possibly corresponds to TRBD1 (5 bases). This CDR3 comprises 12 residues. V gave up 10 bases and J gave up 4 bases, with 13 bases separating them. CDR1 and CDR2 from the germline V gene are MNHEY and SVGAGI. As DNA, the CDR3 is TGTGCCAACTCCCCGGGGGGCTATGGCTACACCTTC. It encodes CANSPGGYGYTF.

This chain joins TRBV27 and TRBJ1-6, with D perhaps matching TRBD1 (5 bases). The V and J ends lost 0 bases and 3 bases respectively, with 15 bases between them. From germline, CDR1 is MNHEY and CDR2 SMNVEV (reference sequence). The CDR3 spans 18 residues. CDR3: CASSLSILTDNYNSPLHF. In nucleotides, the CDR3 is TGTGCCAGCAGTTTATCGATCTTGACAGATAACTATAATTCACCCCTCCACTTT.

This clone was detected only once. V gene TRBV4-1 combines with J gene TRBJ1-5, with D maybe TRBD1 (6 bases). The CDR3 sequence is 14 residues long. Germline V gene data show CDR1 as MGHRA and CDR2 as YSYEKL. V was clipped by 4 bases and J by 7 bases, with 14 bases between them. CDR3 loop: CASSPTGPGQPQHF. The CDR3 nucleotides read TGCGCCAGCAGCCCTACAGGGCCCGGACAGCCCCAGCATTTT.

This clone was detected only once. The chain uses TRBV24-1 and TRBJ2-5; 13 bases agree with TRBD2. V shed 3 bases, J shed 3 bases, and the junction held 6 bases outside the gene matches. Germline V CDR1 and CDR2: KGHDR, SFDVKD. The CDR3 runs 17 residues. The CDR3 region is CATSDPTSGGVKETQYF. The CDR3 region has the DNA TGTGCCACCAGTGATCCCACTAGCGGGGGGGTCAAAGAGACCCAGTACTTC.

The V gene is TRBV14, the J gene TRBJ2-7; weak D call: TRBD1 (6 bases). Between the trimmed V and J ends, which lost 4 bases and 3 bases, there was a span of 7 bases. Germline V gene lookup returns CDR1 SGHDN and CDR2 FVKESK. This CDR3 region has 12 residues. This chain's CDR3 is CASSLRGYEQYF. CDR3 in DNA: TGTGCCAGCAGCCTCAGGGGCTACGAGCAGTACTTC.

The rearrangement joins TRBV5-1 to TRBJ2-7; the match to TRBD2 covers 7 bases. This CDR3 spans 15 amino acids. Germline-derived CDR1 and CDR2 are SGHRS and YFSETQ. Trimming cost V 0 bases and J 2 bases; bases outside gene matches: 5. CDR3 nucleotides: TGCGCCAGCAGCTTGGGGGAGGGTCAGACCTACGAGCAGTACTTC. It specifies CASSLGEGQTYEQYF.